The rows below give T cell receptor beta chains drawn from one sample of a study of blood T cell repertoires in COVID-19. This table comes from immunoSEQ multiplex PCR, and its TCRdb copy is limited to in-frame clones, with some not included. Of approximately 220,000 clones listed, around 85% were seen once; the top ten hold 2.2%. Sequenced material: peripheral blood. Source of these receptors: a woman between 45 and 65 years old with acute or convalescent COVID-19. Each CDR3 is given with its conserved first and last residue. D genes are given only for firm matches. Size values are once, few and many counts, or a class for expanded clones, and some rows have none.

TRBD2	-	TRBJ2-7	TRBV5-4	TGTGCCAGCAGCTTGGCACCCGGACTAGCGGGTGACTACGAGCAGTACTTC	CASSLAPGLAGDYEQYF
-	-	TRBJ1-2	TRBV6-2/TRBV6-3	TGTGCCAGCAGTCCCCTCAGAATTAACTATGGCTACACCTTC	CASSPLRINYGYTF
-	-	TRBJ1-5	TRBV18	TGTGCCAGCTCACAAAGACAGGACGTTAGCAATCAGCCCCAGCATTTT	CASSQRQDVSNQPQHF
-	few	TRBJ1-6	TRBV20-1	TGCAGTGCTAGTCCCGGCTATTTATCAGGGGCCGTGGGTTCACCCCTCCACTTT	CSASPGYLSGAVGSPLHF
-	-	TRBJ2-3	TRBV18	TGTGCCAGCTCACCACTAGCGGCTAGCACAGATACGCAGTATTTT	CASSPLAASTDTQYF
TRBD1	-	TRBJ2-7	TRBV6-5	TGTGCCAGCAGTCCCGGACAGGGGGCAGGCTACGAGCAGTACTTC	CASSPGQGAGYEQYF
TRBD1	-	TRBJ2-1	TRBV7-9	TGTGCCAGCAGCACCAGGGACAGCTATGAGCAGTTCTTC	CASSTRDSYEQFF
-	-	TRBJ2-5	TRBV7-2	TGTGCCAGCAGCTTAGGACAGGACCTATGGGAGACCCAGTACTTC	CASSLGQDLWETQYF
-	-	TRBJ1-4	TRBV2	TGTGCCAGCTTACGCACTCCGCTTAATGAAAAACTGTTTTTT	CASLRTPLNEKLFF
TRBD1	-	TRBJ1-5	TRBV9	TGTGCCAGCAGCGCCCAGGGGGGACCGAATCAGCCCCAGCATTTT	CASSAQGGPNQPQHF
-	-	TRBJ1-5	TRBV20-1	TGCAGTGCTAGTCAAGCTACCGAGCATTTT	CSASQATEHF
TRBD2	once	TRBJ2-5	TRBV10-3	TGTGCCGCTCCGAGGGCGGGAGGGGAAGAGACCCAGTACTTC	CAAPRAGGEETQYF
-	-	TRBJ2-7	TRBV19	TGTGCCAGTAGTTCAGGGACAACCTACGAGCAGTACTTC	CASSSGTTYEQYF
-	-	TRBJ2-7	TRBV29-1	TGCAGCGCTTCCGGACATGTCTACGAGCAGTACTTC	CSASGHVYEQYF
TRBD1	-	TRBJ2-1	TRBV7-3	TGTGCCAGCAGCAGGGGACAGGGGGCTTACAATGAGCAGTTCTTC	CASSRGQGAYNEQFF
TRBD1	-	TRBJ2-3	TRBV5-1	TGCGCCAGCAGCCTCGGACAGGGGCTAGATACGCAGTATTTT	CASSLGQGLDTQYF
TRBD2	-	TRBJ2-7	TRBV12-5	TGTGCTAGTGGTCCACAACGAGGACTAGCGGGAACTCCTTTATACGAGCAGTACTTC	CASGPQRGLAGTPLYEQYF
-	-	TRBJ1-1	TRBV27	TGTGCCAGCAGTCGGGGGGCTGAGAACACTGAAGCTTTCTTT	CASSRGAENTEAFF
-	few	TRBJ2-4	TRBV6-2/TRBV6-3	TGTGCCAGCAGTTACTCGATGGGACTTATAGCCAAAAACATTCAGTACTTC	CASSYSMGLIAKNIQYF
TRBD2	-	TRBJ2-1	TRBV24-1	TGTGCCACCAGTGACCCAGCGGGGGCGAGGAATGAGCAGTTCTTC	CATSDPAGARNEQFF
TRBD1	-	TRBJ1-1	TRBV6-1	TGTGCCAGCAGTGAACAGGGACAGGTGAACACTGAAGCTTTCTTT	CASSEQGQVNTEAFF
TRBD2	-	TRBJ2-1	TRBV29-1	TGCAGCGTTGATAGGGCGGGGGCCTACAATGAGCAGTTCTTC	CSVDRAGAYNEQFF
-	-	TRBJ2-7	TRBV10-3	TGTGCCATCAGTTCACAGGACTACGAGCAGTACTTC	CAISSQDYEQYF
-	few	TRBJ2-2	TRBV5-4	TGTGCCAGCAGGCTCAACAGTGACACCGGGGAGCTGTTTTTT	CASRLNSDTGELFF
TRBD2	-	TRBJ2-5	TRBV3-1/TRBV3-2	TGTGCCAGCAGCCAAGATATCTCCGCGGGGGAGGGGACCCAGTACTTC	CASSQDISAGEGTQYF
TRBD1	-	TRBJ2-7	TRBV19	TGTGCCAGTAGTGTCCCGGGACAGGGGGCCTACGAGCAGTACTTC	CASSVPGQGAYEQYF
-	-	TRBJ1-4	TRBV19	TGTGCCAGTCGATCGTTCGGGATCCATAATGAAAAACTGTTTTTT	CASRSFGIHNEKLFF
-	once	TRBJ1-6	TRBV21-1	TGTGCCAGCATCAAGACAGCCCAAAACTCCTATAATTCACCCCTCCACTTT	CASIKTAQNSYNSPLHF